Below, 6 T cell receptor beta chains from the same sample are listed, as sequenced in a study of blood T cell repertoires in COVID-19. Clones were sequenced by immunoSEQ multiplex PCR, and TCRdb holds only the in-frame ones, with some missing. The sample holds 150,000 to 200,000 clones, approximately 74% seen once. The sequencing input was peripheral blood. The receptors were sampled from a woman of 80 years or more with acute or convalescent COVID-19.

The J gene is TRBJ1-4, the V gene TRBV28; D gene uncertain. There are 14 residues in the CDR3. V was shortened by 3 bases and J by 5 bases, with 10 bases between the two germline ends. CDR1 MDHEN and CDR2 SYDVKM come from the germline V gene. CDR3 nucleotide sequence: TGTGCCAGCAGTTTTGTCCTTGCGAATGAAAAACTGTTTTTT. Amino acids: CASSFVLANEKLFF.

This clone showed up just a few times. The rearrangement links TRBV5-5 to TRBJ2-2; a possible D gene is TRBD1 (6 bases). The CDR3 sequence is 17 residues long. V was trimmed by 1 base and J by 1 base, leaving 14 bases between them. Germline V gives CDR1 SGHKS, CDR2 YYEKEE (reference sequence). Written as DNA, the CDR3 is TGTGCCAGCAGCTTGCCGCTGGGGGCGGGGAACACCGGGGAGCTGTTTTTT. This codes for CASSLPLGAGNTGELFF.

The chain has TRBV5-1 and TRBJ2-1; D possibly corresponds to TRBD2 (6 bases). In germline, CDR1 is SGHRS, CDR2 YFSETQ. Between the trimmed V and J ends, which lost 0 bases and 4 bases, there was a span of 11 bases. The CDR3 runs to 15 residues. Written as DNA, the CDR3 is TGCGCCAGCAGCTTGGTAGCGGAAGATTACAATGAGCAGTTCTTC. Translating it yields CASSLVAEDYNEQFF.

The rearrangement links TRBV11-2 to TRBJ2-1, with 7 bases matching TRBD1. CDR3 size: 13 residues. V lost 3 bases, J lost 6 bases, and 2 bases stayed unmatched. CDR1 SGHAT and CDR2 FQNNGV come from the germline V gene. This CDR3 is CASSFGQVNEQFF. CDR3 in DNA: TGTGCCAGCAGCTTTGGACAGGTCAATGAGCAGTTCTTC.

V and J are TRBV10-1 and TRBJ2-1, with D perhaps TRBD2 (5 bases). Germline V gene data show CDR1 as WNHNN and CDR2 as SYGVQD (reference sequence). The ends were cut back, 6 bases at V and 7 bases at J, with 16 bases in the middle. CDR3 size: 14 residues. CDR3 coding DNA: TGCGCCAGCAGCGGAGAGGGTAGGGCGAATGAGCAGTTCTTC. Translating gives CASSGEGRANEQFF.

The chain is built from TRBV18 and TRBJ2-3; 9 bases map to TRBD2. This CDR3 spans 17 amino acids. Germline CDR1 KGHSH, CDR2 LQKENI. V was pared by 3 bases and J by 0 bases, with 7 bases of the junction left unmatched. CDR3 sequence: CASSPLGGRGSTDTQYF. The CDR3 coding sequence is TGTGCCAGCTCACCTCTTGGCGGGAGGGGCAGCACAGATACGCAGTATTTT. Supplemented by reference TRBV18 and TRBJ2-3, the full variable domain reads NAGVMQNPRHLVRRRGQEARLRCSPMKGHSHVYWYRQLPEEGLKFMVYLQKENIIDESGMPKERFSAEFPKEGPSILRIQQVVRGDSAAYFCASSPLGGRGSTDTQYFGPGTRLTVL.